What follows describes a single T cell receptor (beta chain). The antigen this receptor binds is unknown. The sample holds no much larger clone one base away, and base qualities are not on file. The CDR3 sequence holds 14 residues, the cysteine and phenylalanine included. The kept DNA is CDR3 alone, 42 bases in frame from the first base. The germline ends are 9 bases apart after V is trimmed by 3 bases and J by 2 bases. CDR1 and CDR2 are read off the germline V gene as MDHEN and SYDVKM. Libraries were made using the immunoSEQ multiplex PCR assay. TCRdb holds this immuneACCESS table with in-frame rearrangements only. Some clones are missing; in checked studies, unresolved V genes explain under half, and the rest has no known cause. For this sample there are tens of thousands of clones; about 83% appear just once. About 15% of the sample is taken by the ten largest. These data originate in a study of PD-1 blockade in mismatch repair-deficient tumors (dated 2017 in TCRdb). With respect to the entire study: The trial enrolled 85 to 100 consecutive patients with under 15 mismatch repair-deficient cancer types between 2013 and September 2016, all previously treated and progressing. Deep sequencing of TCR CDR3 regions was used to track tumor-associated T cell clones in peripheral blood of patients responding to PD-1 blockade. Summary of the overall study and its limitations: Rapid expansion after pembrolizumab followed by contraction, generally before radiologic responses, was shown by tumor-resident clones, which were often undetectable in blood before treatment.

For each enrolled patient, mismatch repair deficiency was established using either polymerase chain reaction or immunohistochemistry. TCR sequencing was carried out for three patients who responded to pembrolizumab therapy. Pembrolizumab PD-1 blockade was prospectively tested in advanced mismatch repair-deficient cancers, regardless of tissue of origin, in the phase II trial. Peripheral blood T cell samples were collected serially, before PD-1 blockade began and at several time points afterward. Blood sampling times were expressed in weeks after the first pembrolizumab dose. The origin of this receptor is an adult with mismatch repair-deficient cancer. The rearranged segments are TRBV28 and TRBJ2-3, and perhaps TRBD1 as D gene, on 5 matching bases. The sequenced sample was peripheral blood, obtained 2 weeks after starting pembrolizumab. At the DNA level, the sequence is TGTGCCAGCAGTTTGGGGCCCCCCACAGATACGCAGTATTTT. Its protein is CASSLGPPTDTQYF.